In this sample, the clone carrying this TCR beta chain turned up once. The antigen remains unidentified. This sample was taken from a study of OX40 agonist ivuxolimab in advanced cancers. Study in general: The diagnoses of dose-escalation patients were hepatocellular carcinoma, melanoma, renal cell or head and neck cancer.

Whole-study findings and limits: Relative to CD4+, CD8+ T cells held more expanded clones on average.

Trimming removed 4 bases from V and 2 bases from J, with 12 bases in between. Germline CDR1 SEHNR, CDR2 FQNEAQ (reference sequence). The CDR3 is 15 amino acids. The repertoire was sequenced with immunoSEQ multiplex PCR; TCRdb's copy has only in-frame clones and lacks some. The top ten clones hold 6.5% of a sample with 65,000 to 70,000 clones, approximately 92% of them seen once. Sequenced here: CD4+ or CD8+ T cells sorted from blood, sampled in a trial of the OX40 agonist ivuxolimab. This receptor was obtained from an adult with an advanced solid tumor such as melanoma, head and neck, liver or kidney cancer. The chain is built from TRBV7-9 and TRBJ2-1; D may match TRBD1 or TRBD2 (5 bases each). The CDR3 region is CASSSGPRTYNEQFF. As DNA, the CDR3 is TGTGCCAGCAGCTCGGGACCCCGCACCTACAATGAGCAGTTCTTC.